This is a list of T cell receptor beta chains from one sample in a study of blood T cells in healthy people across ages. TCRdb independently ran MiXCR on the 5' RACE reads; one entry per CDR3 protein. The sample yields 1.5 million to 2 million distinct CDR3 sequences, roughly 28% seen once. Sequencing was performed on blood. Receptor source: a young woman in good health. The CDR3 runs from the conserved cysteine through the conserved F or W. Each record gives: clone size, D gene, CDR3 length, J gene, V gene, CDR3 DNA, CDR3 protein. D genes are given only for firm matches. A row's size may be missing; if present it is once, few, many or a size class.

many,NA,16,TRBJ2-7,TRBV5-1,TGCGCCAGCAGCTTGAGCTCCGGAGCCAGCTCCTACGAGCAGTACTTC,CASSLSSGASSYEQYF
many,TRBD1,15,TRBJ2-5,TRBV7-2,TGTGCCAGCAGCTGGACAGGGGGCGAAAGGGAGACCCAGTACTTC,CASSWTGGERETQYF
NA,TRBD1,15,TRBJ1-1,TRBV30,TGTGCCTGGAGTCCCCTTACAGGGGCCAACACTGAAGCTTTCTTT,CAWSPLTGANTEAFF
NA,TRBD2,16,TRBJ2-1,TRBV7-2,TGTGCCAGCAGCTTAGAAGGAGGACTAGTGAAAAATGAGCAGTTCTTC,CASSLEGGLVKNEQFF
few,NA,14,TRBJ1-2,TRBV24-1,TGTGCCACCAGTGAAGGGGGACGTAGCTATGGCTACACCTTC,CATSEGGRSYGYTF
many,TRBD1,14,TRBJ2-7,TRBV29-1,TGCAGCGTTGCCCCGAGACAGGGTTCCTACGAGCAGTACTTC,CSVAPRQGSYEQYF
NA,TRBD1,18,TRBJ1-4,TRBV7-9,TGTGCCAGCAGCCCCGGCACAGGGGGGCTACCGGCTAATGAAAAACTGTTTTTT,CASSPGTGGLPANEKLFF
few,TRBD1,15,TRBJ2-5,TRBV7-2,TGTGCCAGCAGCTACCAAACAGGGGGCGTCGAGACCCAGTACTTC,CASSYQTGGVETQYF
NA,NA,16,TRBJ1-5,TRBV20-1,TGCAGTGCTATGGAGCGGAGCATTTATAGCAATCAGCCCCAGCATTTT,CSAMERSIYSNQPQHF
few,TRBD1,15,TRBJ2-2,TRBV7-9,TGTGCCAGCAGCTTGGGGACAGATTACACCGGGGAGCTGTTTTTT,CASSLGTDYTGELFF
NA,NA,13,TRBJ2-3,TRBV5-1,TGCGCCAGCAGCCCGGGCTGGCCAGATACGCAGTATTTT,CASSPGWPDTQYF
few,TRBD2,16,TRBJ2-7,TRBV20-1,TGCAGTGCTAGAGATTCGGCTAGCGGGAGGGCGAAGGAGCAGTACTTC,CSARDSASGRAKEQYF
few,NA,13,TRBJ1-1,TRBV28,TGTGCCAGCACCTTCGGGGGCCCGGGGAGAGCTTTCTTT,CASTFGGPGRAFF
NA,NA,15,TRBJ1-1,TRBV20-1,TGCAGTGCTAGAGACCGGGGGGACCCGGTCACTGAAGCTTTCTTT,CSARDRGDPVTEAFF
NA,NA,11,TRBJ2-5,TRBV10-3,TGTGCCATCGGGGCCGGGGAGACCCAGTACTTC,CAIGAGETQYF
many,NA,16,TRBJ2-5,TRBV12-3/TRBV12-4,TGTGCCAGCACCCATTTTACCGGTTCACCTCAAGAGACCCAGTACTTC,CASTHFTGSPQETQYF
many,TRBD1,16,TRBJ2-7,TRBV12-3/TRBV12-4,TGTGCCAGCAGTCCCACCGTTACGACAGGGACCTACGAGCAGTACTTC,CASSPTVTTGTYEQYF
NA,TRBD1,14,TRBJ1-4,TRBV9,TGTGCCAGCAGCGGGACAGGGGTACGTGAAAAACTGTTTTTT,CASSGTGVREKLFF
NA,NA,12,TRBJ1-1,TRBV29-1,TGCAGCGTTGGCTTCATGAACACTGAAGCTTTCTTT,CSVGFMNTEAFF
few,NA,11,TRBJ2-7,TRBV6-5,TGTGCCAGTAAGGGGGGGCTAGAGCAGTACTTC,CASKGGLEQYF
NA,NA,13,TRBJ1-1,TRBV27,TGTGCCAGCGGGGGCAGGGGGAACACTGAAGCTTTCTTT,CASGGRGNTEAFF
few,NA,16,TRBJ2-7,TRBV6-2/TRBV6-3,TGTGCCAGCAGTTACTCGAGCAGGAATAATCCCTACGAGCAGTACTTC,CASSYSSRNNPYEQYF
many,TRBD2,14,TRBJ2-5,TRBV15,TGTGCCACCAGCAGCTTCGGGGGGGGAGAGACCCAGTACTTC,CATSSFGGGETQYF
few,TRBD2,16,TRBJ2-3,TRBV12-3/TRBV12-4,TGTGCCAGCAGTTTCCCCCTAGCGGGAGACACAGATACGCAGTATTTT,CASSFPLAGDTDTQYF